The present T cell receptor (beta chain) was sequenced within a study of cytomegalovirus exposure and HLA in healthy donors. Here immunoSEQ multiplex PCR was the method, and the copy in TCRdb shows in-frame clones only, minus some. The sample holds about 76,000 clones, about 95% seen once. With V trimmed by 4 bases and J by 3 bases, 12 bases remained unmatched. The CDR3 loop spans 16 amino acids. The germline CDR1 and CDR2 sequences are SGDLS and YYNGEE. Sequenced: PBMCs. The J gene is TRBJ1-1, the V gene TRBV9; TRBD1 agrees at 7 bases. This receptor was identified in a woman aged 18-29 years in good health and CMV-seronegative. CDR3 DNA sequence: TGTGCCAGCAGCCCGACGGCAGGGGGTGATTACACTGAAGCTTTCTTT. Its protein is CASSPTAGGDYTEAFF.